A selection of T cell receptor beta chains follows, all from one sample in a study of metastatic and nonmetastatic thyroid tumors. TCRdb re-analyzed the PCR reads using MiXCR. Of approximately 12,000 clones in the sample, approximately 21% were seen once. The sequencing input was adjacent normal tissue. These receptor sequences come from a female donor with papillary thyroid cancer or a benign thyroid nodule (not recorded which). Some clones in this sample may be carry-over from other donors' samples. Both conserved end residues are part of each CDR3. D genes are given only for firm matches. Size is omitted from some rows. Given values are once, few, many or a class for expanded clones.

J gene: TRBJ2-7
D gene: NA
clone size: medium-sized
V gene: TRBV2
CDR3 protein: CASSGGRDEQYF
CDR3 DNA: TGTGCCAGCAGTGGTGGCAGGGACGAGCAGTACTTC

J gene: TRBJ2-7
D gene: TRBD1
clone size: NA
V gene: TRBV12-3/TRBV12-4
CDR3 protein: CASSQGTGAYEQHF
CDR3 DNA: TGTGCCAGCAGTCAGGGGACAGGGGCATACGAGCAGCACTTC

J gene: TRBJ2-1
D gene: TRBD1
clone size: many
V gene: TRBV7-8
CDR3 protein: CASSPGQGKNEQFF
CDR3 DNA: TGTGCCAGCAGTCCCGGACAGGGGAAGAATGAGCAGTTCTTC

J gene: TRBJ2-1
D gene: TRBD2
clone size: many
V gene: TRBV11-2
CDR3 protein: CASSLESSGKTYNEQFF
CDR3 DNA: TGTGCCAGCAGCTTAGAGTCTAGCGGGAAGACCTACAATGAGCAGTTCTTC

J gene: TRBJ1-4
D gene: NA
clone size: many
V gene: TRBV2
CDR3 protein: CASTGTRNEKLFF
CDR3 DNA: TGTGCCAGCACTGGGACACGAAATGAAAAACTGTTTTTT

J gene: TRBJ1-5
D gene: NA
clone size: NA
V gene: TRBV6-5
CDR3 protein: CASSYGGNQPQHF
CDR3 DNA: TGTGCCAGCAGTTACGGGGGAAATCAGCCCCAGCATTTT

J gene: TRBJ1-1
D gene: NA
clone size: few
V gene: TRBV6-5
CDR3 protein: CASSSYTEAFF
CDR3 DNA: TGTGCCAGCAGTTCATACACTGAAGCTTTCTTT

J gene: TRBJ1-6
D gene: TRBD1
clone size: many
V gene: TRBV10-3
CDR3 protein: CAISGVGTGGANNSPLHF
CDR3 DNA: TGTGCCATCAGTGGGGTTGGGACAGGGGGTGCAAATAATTCACCCCTCCACTTT

J gene: TRBJ2-1
D gene: NA
clone size: few
V gene: TRBV12-3/TRBV12-4
CDR3 protein: CASSFGTPPYNEQFF
CDR3 DNA: TGTGCCAGCAGTTTCGGGACACCACCCTACAATGAGCAGTTCTTC

J gene: TRBJ1-1
D gene: NA
clone size: few
V gene: TRBV25-1
CDR3 protein: CASSHSGTPNTEAFF
CDR3 DNA: TGTGCCAGCAGTCATTCCGGGACACCGAACACTGAAGCTTTCTTT

J gene: TRBJ2-3
D gene: NA
clone size: few
V gene: TRBV28
CDR3 protein: CASRGGEWEESNTQYF
CDR3 DNA: TGCGCCAGCAGGGGCGGGGAGTGGGAAGAGAGTAATACGCAGTATTTT

J gene: TRBJ1-1
D gene: NA
clone size: medium-sized
V gene: TRBV19
CDR3 protein: CASADSRNTEAFF
CDR3 DNA: TGTGCCAGTGCGGACTCACGGAACACTGAAGCTTTCTTT

J gene: TRBJ2-5
D gene: TRBD2
clone size: many
V gene: TRBV4-3
CDR3 protein: CASSQALAGAETQYF
CDR3 DNA: TGCGCCAGCAGCCAAGCCCTAGCGGGGGCAGAGACCCAGTACTTC

J gene: TRBJ1-2
D gene: NA
clone size: few
V gene: TRBV6-5
CDR3 protein: CASSYWGPGGYTF
CDR3 DNA: TGTGCCAGCAGTTACTGGGGGCCGGGCGGCTACACCTTC

J gene: TRBJ2-2
D gene: TRBD1
clone size: many
V gene: TRBV20-1
CDR3 protein: CSAPDRAERNGELFF
CDR3 DNA: TGCAGTGCTCCGGACAGGGCGGAAAGAAACGGGGAGCTGTTTTTT

J gene: TRBJ2-2
D gene: NA
clone size: NA
V gene: TRBV7-2
CDR3 protein: CASSLVGEVTGELFF
CDR3 DNA: TGTGCCAGCAGCTTAGTTGGGGAAGTTACCGGGGAGCTGTTTTTT

J gene: TRBJ2-5
D gene: TRBD1
clone size: once
V gene: TRBV9
CDR3 protein: CASRGTGGETEYF
CDR3 DNA: TGTGCCAGCAGAGGGACAGGGGGAGAGACCGAGTACTTC

J gene: TRBJ2-7
D gene: NA
clone size: medium-sized
V gene: TRBV20-1
CDR3 protein: CSAREGPVDEQYF
CDR3 DNA: TGCAGTGCTAGAGAAGGACCGGTAGATGAGCAGTACTTC

J gene: TRBJ2-6
D gene: NA
clone size: NA
V gene: TRBV7-2
CDR3 protein: CASSRTTGANVLTF
CDR3 DNA: TGTGCCAGCAGCCGTACTACGGGGGCCAACGTCCTGACTTTC

J gene: TRBJ2-7
D gene: TRBD1
clone size: many
V gene: TRBV29-1
CDR3 protein: CSGRDRGHEQYF
CDR3 DNA: TGCAGCGGTCGGGACAGGGGCCACGAGCAGTACTTC

J gene: TRBJ2-7
D gene: NA
clone size: many
V gene: TRBV14
CDR3 protein: CASSQSHEQYF
CDR3 DNA: TGTGCCAGCAGCCAGAGCCACGAGCAGTACTTC

J gene: TRBJ2-7
D gene: TRBD2
clone size: many
V gene: TRBV20-1
CDR3 protein: CSAGELAVYEQYF
CDR3 DNA: TGCAGTGCCGGGGAACTAGCGGTCTACGAGCAGTACTTC

J gene: TRBJ2-7
D gene: TRBD1
clone size: medium-sized
V gene: TRBV6-2/TRBV6-3
CDR3 protein: CASSYDDRGREYEQYF
CDR3 DNA: TGTGCCAGCAGTTACGACGACAGGGGTCGAGAGTACGAGCAGTACTTC

J gene: TRBJ2-1
D gene: TRBD2
clone size: few
V gene: TRBV9
CDR3 protein: CASPGGTSGGASYNEQFF
CDR3 DNA: TGTGCCAGCCCCGGGGGGACTAGCGGGGGGGCTTCCTACAATGAGCAGTTCTTC

J gene: TRBJ1-4
D gene: NA
clone size: medium-sized
V gene: TRBV12-3/TRBV12-4
CDR3 protein: CASSPGLNEKLFF
CDR3 DNA: TGTGCCAGCAGCCCGGGACTTAATGAAAAACTGTTTTTT

J gene: TRBJ1-5
D gene: NA
clone size: NA
V gene: TRBV7-2
CDR3 protein: CASSLGGEQPQHF
CDR3 DNA: TGTGCCAGCAGCTTAGGAGGGGAGCAGCCCCAGCATTTT